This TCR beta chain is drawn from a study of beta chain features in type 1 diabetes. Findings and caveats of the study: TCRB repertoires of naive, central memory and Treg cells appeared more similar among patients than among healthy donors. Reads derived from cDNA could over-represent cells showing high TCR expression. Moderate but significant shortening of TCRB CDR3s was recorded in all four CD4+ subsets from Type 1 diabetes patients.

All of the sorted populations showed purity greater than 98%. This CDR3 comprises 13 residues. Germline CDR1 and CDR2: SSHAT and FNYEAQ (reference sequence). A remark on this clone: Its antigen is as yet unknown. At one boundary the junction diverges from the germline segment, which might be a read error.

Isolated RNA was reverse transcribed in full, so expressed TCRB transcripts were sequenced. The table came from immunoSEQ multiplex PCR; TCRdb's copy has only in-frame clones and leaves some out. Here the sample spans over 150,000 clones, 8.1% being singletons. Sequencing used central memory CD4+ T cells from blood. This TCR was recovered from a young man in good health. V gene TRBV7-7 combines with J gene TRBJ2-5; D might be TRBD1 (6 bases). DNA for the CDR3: TGTGCTAGCAGCGCCGGACAGAGGGAGACCCAGTACTTC. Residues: CASSAGQRETQYF.